This TCR beta chain stems from a study of blood T cell repertoires in COVID-19. The CDR3 totals 13 residues. Trimming removed 3 bases at V and 0 bases at J, with 3 bases between. Germline V gene lookup returns CDR1 WSHSY and CDR2 SAAADI. Method: immunoSEQ multiplex PCR; TCRdb's copy keeps in-frame clones and lacks some. The sample contains 220,000 or so clones, roughly 86% of which appear only once. The sequenced material came from PBMCs or T cells enriched from blood (not recorded which). The chain carries TRBV10-2 and TRBJ1-5, with D unresolved. This clonotype originated in a woman aged 45-65 years who had recovered from COVID-19. This chain's CDR3 is CASSDYSNQPQHF. The CDR3 DNA follows: TGCGCCAGCAGTGATTATAGCAATCAGCCCCAGCATTTT.